The entry that follows covers one T cell receptor beta chain sequence. There is no known antigen for this receptor. Nothing much larger sits one base from this clone, and base qualities are not available. The data were taken from a study of control samples from healthy donors and cancer patients (dated by TCRdb to the early 2020s). The protocol used for the library was the immunoSEQ multiplex PCR assay. Held by TCRdb, this immuneACCESS table contains in-frame sequences only and omits some clones. Under half of the omission traces to an unresolved V gene where checked; the cause of the rest is unknown. This sample gives about 160,000 clones in total; over 90% of them show up just once. Just over 1% of the sample comes from the top ten. From cysteine to phenylalanine, the CDR3 is 17 amino acids long. The only DNA kept is the CDR3, 51 bases in frame from the first base. Here V drops 4 bases and J drops 4 bases, and the junction holds 11 bases not matched to any gene. The germline V gene specifies MNHNS as CDR1 and SASEGT as CDR2.

This receptor was identified in a woman in her twenties or thirties in good health. The chain uses TRBV6-1 and TRBJ2-1; a stretch of 9 junction bases matches TRBD1. The sequencing input was blood. CDR3 sequence: CASSALNRDRVYNEQFF. The DNA reads TGTGCCAGCAGTGCGCTGAACCGGGACAGGGTATACAATGAGCAGTTCTTC.